This TCR beta chain was observed in a study of cytomegalovirus exposure and HLA in healthy donors. Study-wide findings and caveats: A few CMV-associated chains were confirmed in vitro to be specific for CMV antigens.

Comments on this clone: Its antigen is still unknown. Different DNA sequences within this sample yield the same CDR3.

There are 13 residues in the CDR3. Germline V lookup: CDR1 MNHEY, CDR2 SMNVEV (reference sequence). With 5 bases removed from V and 0 bases from J, the gap between germline ends came to 8 bases. PCR employed 60 Vbeta and 13 Jbeta primers. Clones were read by immunoSEQ multiplex PCR, and TCRdb kept only the in-frame ones, dropping some. The data hold 63,000 or so clones, with approximately 77% observed a single time. Sequenced sample: PBMCs. The chain combines TRBV27 with TRBJ2-7, with D hard to call. This TCR derives from a woman under 40 in good health and CMV-seropositive. Written as DNA, the CDR3 is TGTGCCAGCAGTCCAGTCCCCTCCTACGAGCAGTACTTC. This translates into CASSPVPSYEQYF.